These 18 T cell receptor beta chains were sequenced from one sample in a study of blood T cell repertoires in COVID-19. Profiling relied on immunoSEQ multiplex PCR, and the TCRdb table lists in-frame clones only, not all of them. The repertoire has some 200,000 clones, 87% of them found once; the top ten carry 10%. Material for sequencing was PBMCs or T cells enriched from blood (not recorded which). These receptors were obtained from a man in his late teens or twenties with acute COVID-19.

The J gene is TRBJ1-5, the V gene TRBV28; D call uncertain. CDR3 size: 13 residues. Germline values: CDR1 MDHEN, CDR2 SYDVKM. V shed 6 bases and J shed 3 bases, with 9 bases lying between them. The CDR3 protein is CASRDTNNQPQHF. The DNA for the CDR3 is TGTGCCAGCAGAGACACCAACAATCAGCCCCAGCATTTT.

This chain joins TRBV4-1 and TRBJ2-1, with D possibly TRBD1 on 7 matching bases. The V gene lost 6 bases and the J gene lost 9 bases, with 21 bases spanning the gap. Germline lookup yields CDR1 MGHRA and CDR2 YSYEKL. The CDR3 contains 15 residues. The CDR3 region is CASSYVQGPGGEQFF. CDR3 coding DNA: TGCGCCAGCAGTTACGTACAGGGGCCCGGGGGTGAGCAGTTCTTC.

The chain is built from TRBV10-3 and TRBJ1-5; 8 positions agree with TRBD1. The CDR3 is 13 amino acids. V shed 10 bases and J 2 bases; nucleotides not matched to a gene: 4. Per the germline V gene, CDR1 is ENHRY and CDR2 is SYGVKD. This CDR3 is CATQGQGNQPQHF. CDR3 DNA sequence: TGTGCCACCCAGGGACAGGGCAATCAGCCCCAGCATTTT.

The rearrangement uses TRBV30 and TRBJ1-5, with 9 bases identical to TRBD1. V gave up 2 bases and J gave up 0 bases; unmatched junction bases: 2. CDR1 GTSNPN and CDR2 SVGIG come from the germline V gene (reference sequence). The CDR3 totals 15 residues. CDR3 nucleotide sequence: TGTGCCTGGAGTCTGACAGGGGGTAGCAATCAGCCCCAGCATTTT. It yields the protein CAWSLTGGSNQPQHF.

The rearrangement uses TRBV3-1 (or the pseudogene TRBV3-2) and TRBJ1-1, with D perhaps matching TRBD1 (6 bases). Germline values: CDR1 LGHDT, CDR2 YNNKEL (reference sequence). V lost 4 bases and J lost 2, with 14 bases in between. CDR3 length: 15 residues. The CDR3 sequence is CASSLADSLNTEAFF. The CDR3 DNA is TGTGCCAGCAGCCTTGCGGACAGTTTAAACACTGAAGCTTTCTTT.

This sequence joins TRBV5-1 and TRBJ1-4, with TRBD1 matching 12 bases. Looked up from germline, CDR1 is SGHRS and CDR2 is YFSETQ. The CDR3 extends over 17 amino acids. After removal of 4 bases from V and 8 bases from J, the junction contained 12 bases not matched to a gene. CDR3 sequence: CASSTVPGQGAREKLFF. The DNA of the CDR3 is TGCGCCAGCAGCACCGTCCCGGGACAGGGGGCGAGGGAAAAACTGTTTTTT.

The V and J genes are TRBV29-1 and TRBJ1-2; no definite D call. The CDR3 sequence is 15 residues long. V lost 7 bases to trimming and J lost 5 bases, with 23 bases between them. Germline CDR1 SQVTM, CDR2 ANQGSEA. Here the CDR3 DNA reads TGCAGCGCCAGCTTGGCACTAACGAATGAGTATGGCTACACCTTC. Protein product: CSASLALTNEYGYTF.

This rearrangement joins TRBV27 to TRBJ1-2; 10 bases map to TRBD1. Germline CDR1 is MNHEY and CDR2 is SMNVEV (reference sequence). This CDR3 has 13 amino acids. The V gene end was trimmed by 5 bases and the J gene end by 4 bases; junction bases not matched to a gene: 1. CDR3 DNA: TGTGCCAGCAGTGGGACAGGGGCCTATGGCTACACCTTC. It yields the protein CASSGTGAYGYTF.

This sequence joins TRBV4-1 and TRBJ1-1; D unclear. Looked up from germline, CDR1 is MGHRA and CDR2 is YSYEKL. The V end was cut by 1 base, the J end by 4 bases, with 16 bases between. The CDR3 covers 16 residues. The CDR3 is CASSQVSIRGRTEAFF. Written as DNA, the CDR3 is TGCGCCAGCAGCCAAGTATCTATTCGGGGTCGCACTGAAGCTTTCTTT.

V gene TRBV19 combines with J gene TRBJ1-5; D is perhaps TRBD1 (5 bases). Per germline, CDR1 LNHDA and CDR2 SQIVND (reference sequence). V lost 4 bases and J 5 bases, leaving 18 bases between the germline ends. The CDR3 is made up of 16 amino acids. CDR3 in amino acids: CASSKGQLGAYQPQHF. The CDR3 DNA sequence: TGTGCCAGTAGTAAGGGGCAGTTGGGTGCATATCAGCCCCAGCATTTT.

DNA for the CDR3: TGTGCCAGCAGGCGACTAGCGTCCGGGGAGCAGTTCTTC. Amino acid sequence: CASRRLASGEQFF. The V call is TRBV11-2, the J call TRBJ2-1; 8 bases match TRBD2. Germline assignment: CDR1 SGHAT and CDR2 FQNNGV. The V gene end was trimmed by 6 bases and the J gene end by 10 bases; junction bases not matched to a gene: 8. The CDR3 contains 13 residues.

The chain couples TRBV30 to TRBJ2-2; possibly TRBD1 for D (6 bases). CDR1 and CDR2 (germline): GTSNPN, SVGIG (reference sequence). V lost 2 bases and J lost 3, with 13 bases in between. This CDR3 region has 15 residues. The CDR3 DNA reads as TGTGCCTGGAGTCGACAGGTTCTGGACACCGGGGAGCTGTTTTTT. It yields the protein CAWSRQVLDTGELFF.

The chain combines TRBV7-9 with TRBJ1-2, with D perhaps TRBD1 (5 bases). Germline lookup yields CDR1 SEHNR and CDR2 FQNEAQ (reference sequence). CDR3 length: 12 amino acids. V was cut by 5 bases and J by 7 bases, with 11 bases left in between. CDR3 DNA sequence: TGTGCCAGCAGCCCCTGGGGGGTTGGCTACACCTTC. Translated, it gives CASSPWGVGYTF. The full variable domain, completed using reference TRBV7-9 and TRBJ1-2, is DTGVSQNPRHKITKRGQNVTFRCDPISEHNRLYWYRQTLGQGPEFLTYFQNEAQLEKSRLLSDRFSAERPKGSFSTLEIQRTEQGDSAMYLCASSPWGVGYTFGSGTRLTVV.

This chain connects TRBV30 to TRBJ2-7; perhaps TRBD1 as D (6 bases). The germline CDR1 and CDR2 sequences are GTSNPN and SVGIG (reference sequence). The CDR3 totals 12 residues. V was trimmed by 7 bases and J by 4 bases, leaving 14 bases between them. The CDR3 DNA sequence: TGTGCCTTGACCTTACAGGGATACGAGCAGTACTTC. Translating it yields CALTLQGYEQYF.

CDR3 nucleotides: TGCGCCAGCAGCTTGCAGGCAGGGGGAATTTCAGAGACCCAGTACTTC. Translated: CASSLQAGGISETQYF. The V and J genes are TRBV5-1 and TRBJ2-5; 7 nucleotides align to TRBD1. The junction had 10 bases not matched to a gene; V was cut back by 1 base and J by 4 bases. The germline gives CDR1 SGHRS, CDR2 YFSETQ. This CDR3 has 16 amino acids. Looking up the rest from reference TRBV5-1 and TRBJ2-5 gives the full variable domain: KAGVTQTPRYLIKTRGQQVTLSCSPISGHRSVSWYQQTPGQGLQFLFEYFSETQRNKGNFPGRFSGRQFSNSRSEMNVSTLELGDSALYLCASSLQAGGISETQYFGPGTRLLVL.

CDR3 region: CASSGRDRAGYTF. The CDR3 nucleotides read TGTGCCAGCAGCGGACGGGACAGGGCTGGCTACACCTTC. The chain has TRBV7-2 and TRBJ1-2; 9 positions agree with TRBD1. This CDR3 is built from 13 residues. Germline lookup yields CDR1 SGHTA and CDR2 FQGNSA. Germline trimming cut 5 bases from V and 7 bases from J; bases unmatched to any gene: 5. The variable domain in full, completed from reference TRBV7-2 and TRBJ1-2, reads GAGVSQSPSNKVTEKGKDVELRCDPISGHTALYWYRQSLGQGLEFLIYFQGNSAPDKSGLPSDRFSAERTGGSVSTLTIQRTQQEDSAVYLCASSGRDRAGYTFGSGTRLTVV.

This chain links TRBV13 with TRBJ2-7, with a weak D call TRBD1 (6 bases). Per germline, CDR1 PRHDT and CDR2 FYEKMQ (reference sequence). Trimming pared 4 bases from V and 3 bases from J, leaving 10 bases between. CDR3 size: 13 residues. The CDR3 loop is CASSSRGFYEQYF. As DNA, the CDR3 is TGTGCCAGCAGCTCCAGGGGTTTCTACGAGCAGTACTTC.

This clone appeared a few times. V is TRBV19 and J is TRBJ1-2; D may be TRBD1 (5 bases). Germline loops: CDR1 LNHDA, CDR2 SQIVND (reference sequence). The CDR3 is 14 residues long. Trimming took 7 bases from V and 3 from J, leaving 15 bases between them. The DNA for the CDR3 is TGTGCCAGTACTACCTCGGGGGGATACTATGGCTACACCTTC. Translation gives CASTTSGGYYGYTF.